This T cell receptor (beta chain) was sequenced during a study of PD-L1 blockade in urothelial cancer. Between the trimmed V and J ends, which lost 2 bases and 5 bases, there was a span of 7 bases. The CDR3 spans 13 residues. Germline loops: CDR1 KGHSH, CDR2 LQKENI. Sequencing used immunoSEQ multiplex PCR; TCRdb keeps in-frame clones, though not all of them. Of around 100,000 clones in the sample, around 85% were seen once. The V call is TRBV18, the J call TRBJ1-3; D uncertain. The clonotype was recovered from a man between 45 and 60 years old with urothelial cancer. This sample comprised PBMCs, obtained around atezolizumab (anti-PD-L1) treatment. The CDR3: CASSPYGRNTIYF. The CDR3, as DNA: TGTGCCAGCTCACCATACGGGAGAAACACCATATATTTT.